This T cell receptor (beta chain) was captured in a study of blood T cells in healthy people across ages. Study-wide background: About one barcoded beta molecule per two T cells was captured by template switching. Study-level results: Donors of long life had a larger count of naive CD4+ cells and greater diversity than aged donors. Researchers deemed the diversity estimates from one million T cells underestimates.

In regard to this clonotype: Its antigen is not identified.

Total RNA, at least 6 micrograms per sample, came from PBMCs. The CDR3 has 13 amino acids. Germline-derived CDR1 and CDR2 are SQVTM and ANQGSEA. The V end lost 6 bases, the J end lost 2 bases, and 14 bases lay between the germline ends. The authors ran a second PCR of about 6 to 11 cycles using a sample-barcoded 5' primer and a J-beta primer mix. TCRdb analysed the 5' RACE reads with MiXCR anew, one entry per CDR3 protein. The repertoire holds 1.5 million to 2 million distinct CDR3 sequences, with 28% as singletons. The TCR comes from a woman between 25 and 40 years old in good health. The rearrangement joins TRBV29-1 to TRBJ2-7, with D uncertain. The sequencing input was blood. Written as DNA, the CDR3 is TGCAGCGTGAACCTAGGGTATGCCTACGAGCAGTACTTC. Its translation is CSVNLGYAYEQYF.